The present T cell receptor (beta chain) was sequenced within a study of Tregs in tolerant kidney transplant recipients. Germline CDR1 SGHNT, CDR2 YYREEE (reference sequence). The CDR3 consists of 16 residues. Trimming at V came to 4 bases and at J to 5 bases, leaving 7 bases not matched to a gene. The method was immunoSEQ multiplex PCR; TCRdb's version includes in-frame clones alone and lacks a portion of them. Found here are more than 60,000 clones, 95% to 98% of them singletons; the top ten hold 0.55% to 0.6%. This chain connects TRBV5-4 to TRBJ2-7; 15 bases agree with TRBD2. The sequence was obtained from a human donor who received a combined kidney and bone marrow transplant. The source material was CD4+ T cells from blood, sampled before the transplant. The CDR3 protein is CASSPGLAGGRDEQYF. The CDR3 nucleotides read TGTGCCAGCAGCCCAGGACTAGCGGGAGGGCGCGACGAGCAGTACTTC.